Listed here are 27 T cell receptor beta chains from one sample, sequenced in a study of cytomegalovirus exposure and HLA in healthy donors. Vbeta (60) and Jbeta (13) primers were used in the PCR. Profiled with immunoSEQ multiplex PCR; TCRdb holds only in-frame clones, not every one. Seen here are around 160,000 clones, approximately 83% observed once, and the top ten hold roughly 9.3%. The specimen sequenced was PBMCs. These receptor sequences come from a man aged 18 to 35 in good health and CMV-seropositive.

The V call is TRBV10-3, the J call TRBJ2-1, with D possibly TRBD1 on 6 matching bases. The germline V gene encodes CDR1 ENHRY and CDR2 SYGVKD. V was pared by 2 bases and J by 3 bases, with 20 bases between. The CDR3 consists of 18 residues. The CDR3 reads CAISEKAGERDNYNEQFF. The CDR3 coding sequence is TGTGCCATCAGTGAGAAGGCAGGGGAAAGGGATAACTACAATGAGCAGTTCTTC.

This chain joins TRBV2 and TRBJ2-1, with 7 nucleotides matching TRBD2. The V segment lost 4 bases and the J segment 7 bases; nucleotides outside the gene matches: 4. Germline lookup yields CDR1 SNHLY and CDR2 FYNNEI. The length of the CDR3 is 13 residues. The CDR3 DNA follows: TGTGCCAGCAGTGTAATCGGGGGGAATGAGCAGTTCTTC. As protein: CASSVIGGNEQFF.

The rearrangement uses TRBV7-9 and TRBJ2-7; 7 positions match TRBD2. Trimming removed 6 bases from V and 0 bases from J; junction bases left unmatched: 5. The CDR3 extends over 14 amino acids. Germline V gene lookup returns CDR1 SEHNR and CDR2 FQNEAQ (reference sequence). CDR3 amino acids: CASSPPGGSYEQYF. DNA of the CDR3: TGTGCCAGCAGTCCCCCGGGAGGCTCCTACGAGCAGTACTTC.

The V gene is TRBV6-5, the J gene TRBJ1-1; D is unclear. The CDR3 runs 15 residues. Between the trimmed V and J ends, which lost 0 bases and 3 bases, there was a span of 11 bases. Germline CDR1 is MNHEY and CDR2 is SVGAGI. The CDR3 coding sequence is TGTGCCAGCAGTTACTCGACAAGGTGGTACACTGAAGCTTTCTTT. It yields the protein CASSYSTRWYTEAFF.

On this clone: At one end the junction does not follow the germline gene, possibly because of a read error. The chain couples TRBV18 to TRBJ2-5, with D possibly being TRBD2 (5 bases). The germline gives CDR1 KGHSH, CDR2 LQKENI. The CDR3 runs to 16 residues. CDR3: CASSPAGGLIGEAQYF. The CDR3 region has the DNA TGTGCCAGCTCGCCCGCGGGCGGCTTAATAGGAGAGGCCCAGTACTTC.

The gene calls are TRBV6-5 and TRBJ2-7; TRBD1 aligns across 7 bases. Germline V gene sequence: CDR1 MNHEY, CDR2 SVGAGI. CDR3 size: 13 residues. With 6 bases clipped from V and 2 bases from J, the junction kept 4 bases outside the gene matches. CDR3 in DNA: TGTGCCAGCAGCATCGGGACAGCCTACGAGCAGTACTTC. It is translated as CASSIGTAYEQYF.

The chain carries TRBV30 and TRBJ2-7; tentatively, D is TRBD2 (6 bases). Germline loops: CDR1 GTSNPN, CDR2 SVGIG (reference sequence). This CDR3 spans 18 amino acids. V was trimmed by 1 base and J by 1 base, leaving 23 bases between them. CDR3 in amino acids: CAWSDRTFPGLGSYEQYF. CDR3 nucleotides: TGTGCCTGGAGTGATCGAACATTTCCGGGACTCGGATCCTACGAGCAGTACTTC. Complete variable domain (other parts from reference TRBV30 and TRBJ2-7): SQTIHQWPATLVQPVGSPLSLECTVEGTSNPNLYWYRQAAGRGLQLLFYSVGIGQISSEVPQNLSASRPQDRQFILSSKKLLLSDSGFYLCAWSDRTFPGLGSYEQYFGPGTRLTVT.

The chain couples TRBV27 to TRBJ1-6; D not resolved. There are 13 residues in the CDR3. Germline CDR1 MNHEY, CDR2 SMNVEV (reference sequence). V was clipped by 5 bases and J by 14 bases, with 16 bases between them. The CDR3 sequence is CASSTPFSQTLHF. For the CDR3, the DNA is TGTGCCAGCAGTACCCCCTTTTCACAAACCCTCCACTTT.

V usage is TRBV28 and J usage is TRBJ1-5, with TRBD1 as a possible D gene (6 bases). V gave up 7 bases and J gave up 6 bases, with 19 bases separating them. This CDR3 is 15 amino acids long. CDR1 MDHEN and CDR2 SYDVKM come from the germline V gene. The CDR3 sequence is CASTPRGGRVQPQHF. The CDR3 DNA sequence: TGTGCCAGCACCCCGAGGGGGGGCAGGGTTCAGCCCCAGCATTTT.

The V call is TRBV18, the J call TRBJ2-5, with 7 bases that match TRBD2. This CDR3 comprises 13 residues. CDR1 is KGHSH, CDR2 LQKENI, per germline. Unmatched junction bases numbered 3, after V lost 3 bases and J lost 5 bases. The CDR3 region is CASSPGGRETQYF. In nucleotides, the CDR3 is TGTGCCAGCTCACCGGGAGGGCGGGAGACCCAGTACTTC.

The chain recombines TRBV19 with TRBJ2-2, with 12 bases that match TRBD2. The V segment lost 1 base and the J segment 8 bases; nucleotides outside the gene matches: 11. CDR3 size: 18 residues. Germline V gene data show CDR1 as LNHDA and CDR2 as SQIVND (reference sequence). The chain's CDR3 is CASSIGSRRTSGVGELFF. Here the CDR3 DNA reads TGTGCCAGTAGTATAGGATCAAGGAGGACTAGCGGGGTTGGGGAGCTGTTTTTT.

V usage is TRBV9 and J usage is TRBJ2-7; D unclear. The germline V gene encodes CDR1 SGDLS and CDR2 YYNGEE. The CDR3 runs 16 residues. Trimming removed 7 bases at V and 4 bases at J, with 24 bases between. In DNA form, the CDR3 reads TGTGCCAGCTCTTCCTATCAATGGGCACGACCTTACGAGCAGTACTTC. Protein product: CASSSYQWARPYEQYF.

This chain uses TRBV4-3 with TRBJ2-2; 8 positions agree with TRBD1. The V gene end was trimmed by 4 bases and the J gene end by 3 bases; junction bases not matched to a gene: 4. The CDR3 has 15 amino acids. In germline, CDR1 is LGHNA, CDR2 YSLEER. CDR3 coding DNA: TGCGCCAGCAGCCCCGACAGGGGCGACACCGGGGAGCTGTTTTTT. As protein: CASSPDRGDTGELFF.

The chain carries TRBV9 and TRBJ2-1, with D tentatively TRBD2 (6 bases). CDR1 SGDLS and CDR2 YYNGEE come from the germline V gene. V was pared by 0 bases and J by 4 bases, with 17 bases between. The CDR3 is 17 residues long. CDR3 loop: CASSVAGTGGTYNEQFF. The CDR3 bases are TGTGCCAGCAGCGTAGCTGGGACCGGGGGTACTTACAATGAGCAGTTCTTC.

This clone came up a few times. Here the CDR3 reads CASSLVGDNSPLHF. CDR3 sequence (DNA): TGTGCCAGCAGCTTGGTAGGGGATAATTCACCCCTCCACTTT. This rearrangement joins TRBV5-4 to TRBJ1-6, with a weak D call TRBD1 (5 bases). V lost 0 bases and J 5 bases, leaving 6 bases between the germline ends. CDR3 length: 14 residues. Per germline, CDR1 SGHNT and CDR2 YYREEE (reference sequence).

The chain employs TRBV4-3 and TRBJ1-1; D remains unclear. Between the trimmed V and J ends, which lost 0 bases and 4 bases, there was a span of 6 bases. Germline CDR1 is LGHNA and CDR2 is YSLEER. The length of the CDR3 is 13 residues. DNA of the CDR3: TGCGCCAGCAGCCAAGAGACTCCCACTGAAGCTTTCTTT. It encodes CASSQETPTEAFF.

V is TRBV10-2 and J is TRBJ2-5, with 8 nucleotides matching TRBD2. The CDR3 is 15 amino acids. Germline CDR1 and CDR2: WSHSY and SAAADI. Trimming cost V 2 bases and J 5 bases; bases outside gene matches: 7. The CDR3 DNA reads TGCGCCAGCAGTGAGGACAGCCCTAGCGGGGAGACCCAGTACTTC. This translates into CASSEDSPSGETQYF.

This clone was counted a single time. The chain couples TRBV9 to TRBJ1-3; D is possibly TRBD1 (5 bases). CDR3 length equals 19 residues. Germline V gene lookup returns CDR1 SGDLS and CDR2 YYNGEE. V was cut by 3 bases and J by 4 bases, with 26 bases left in between. The CDR3 DNA is TGTGCCAGCAGCGAACAGGCCCCGATCAAGATTTCGGGCGGAAACACCATATATTTT. Protein sequence: CASSEQAPIKISGGNTIYF. The full variable domain, completed using reference TRBV9 and TRBJ1-3, is DSGVTQTPKHLITATGQRVTLRCSPRSGDLSVYWYQQSLDQGLQFLIQYYNGEERAKGNILERFSAQQFPDLHSELNLSSLELGDSALYFCASSEQAPIKISGGNTIYFGEGSWLTVV.

The CDR3, as DNA: TGTGCCACCAGAGGCGGGATTGGGATGGTATGGAACACTGAAGCTTTCTTT. Protein: CATRGGIGMVWNTEAFF. The chain is built from TRBV15 and TRBJ1-1; D is undetermined. This CDR3 is 17 amino acids long. V lost 6 bases, J lost 1 base, and 21 bases lay in between. Germline values: CDR1 LNHNV, CDR2 YYDKDF (reference sequence).

The genes are TRBV27 and TRBJ2-5, with D perhaps matching TRBD1 (7 bases). Germline assignment: CDR1 MNHEY and CDR2 SMNVEV (reference sequence). V was trimmed by 8 bases and J by 4 bases, leaving 17 bases between them. This CDR3 spans 14 amino acids. The CDR3 DNA is TGTGCCAGCGGGGGGACAGCGATCGTAGAGACCCAGTACTTC. Translating it yields CASGGTAIVETQYF.

The V call is TRBV6-4, the J call TRBJ2-3; 15 nucleotides align to TRBD2. The germline V gene has CDR1 MRHNA and CDR2 SNTAGT. The junction had 6 bases not matched to a gene; V was cut back by 4 bases and J by 4 bases. The CDR3 has 17 amino acids. CDR3 in amino acids: CASSGTSGGAGADTQYF. CDR3 nucleotide sequence: TGTGCCAGCAGTGGGACTAGCGGGGGGGCCGGGGCAGATACGCAGTATTTT.

The V call is TRBV5-4, the J call TRBJ2-2; tentatively, D is TRBD1 (7 bases). This CDR3 contains 17 residues. V lost 4 bases to trimming and J lost 1 base, with 17 bases between them. Germline V lookup: CDR1 SGHNT, CDR2 YYREEE (reference sequence). The CDR3 sequence: CASSSGVRGVNTGELFF. The CDR3 DNA sequence: TGTGCCAGCAGCAGTGGTGTCAGGGGGGTGAACACCGGGGAGCTGTTTTTT. The entire variable domain, with the rest obtained from reference TRBV5-4 and TRBJ2-2, is as follows: ETGVTQSPTHLIKTRGQQVTLRCSSQSGHNTVSWYQQALGQGPQFIFQYYREEENGRGNFPPRFSGLQFPNYSSELNVNALELDDSALYLCASSSGVRGVNTGELFFGEGSRLTVL.

CDR3 DNA: TGTGCCAGTAGGATCAGTGGGAACACCGGGGAGCTGTTTTTT. Translating gives CASRISGNTGELFF. The genes are TRBV19 and TRBJ2-2; no firm D call. The germline V gene encodes CDR1 LNHDA and CDR2 SQIVND (reference sequence). Trimming cost V 6 bases and J 1 base, with 9 bases left between them. The CDR3 totals 14 residues.

This clone came up once. The V call is TRBV18, the J call TRBJ1-1; D gene unclear. This CDR3 contains 18 residues. Per the germline V gene, CDR1 is KGHSH and CDR2 is LQKENI. V lost 1 base, J lost 1 base, and 19 bases lay in between. The CDR3 DNA is TGTGCCAGCTCACCACTCGTCCGGACTCGGGCTCCGAACACTGAAGCTTTCTTT. This translates into CASSPLVRTRAPNTEAFF.

The rearrangement uses TRBV6-1 and TRBJ1-2, with D possibly matching TRBD1 (6 bases). The CDR3 loop spans 13 amino acids. The germline V and J ends were trimmed by 3 bases and 2 bases, with 7 bases remaining between them. Per the germline V gene, CDR1 is MNHNS and CDR2 is SASEGT. The CDR3 DNA is TGTGCCAGCAGTGAGGGGGCCAACTATGGCTACACCTTC. Its translation: CASSEGANYGYTF.

The DNA of the CDR3 is TGTGCCAGCAGCCCCGGGACTAGCGCCCACGAGCAGTACTTC. It translates to CASSPGTSAHEQYF. The chain recombines TRBV7-8 with TRBJ2-7; 10 bases are a match to TRBD2. Germline trimming cut 5 bases from V and 5 bases from J; bases unmatched to any gene: 6. The CDR3 extends over 14 amino acids. Germline loops: CDR1 SGHVS, CDR2 FQNEAQ.

V gene TRBV9 combines with J gene TRBJ1-2; TRBD1 agrees at 7 bases. The J segment lost 4 bases and the V segment lost 0 bases, leaving 6 bases of the junction unmatched. There are 15 residues in the CDR3. Germline CDR1 reads SGDLS; CDR2 reads YYNGEE. The CDR3 sequence: CASSVGTGGTYGYTF. In nucleotides, the CDR3 is TGTGCCAGCAGCGTAGGGACAGGAGGAACCTATGGCTACACCTTC.